Here is one T cell receptor beta chain with its context. Its antigen is as yet unknown. These data belong to a study of neoadjuvant anti-PD-1 for oral cavity cancer. Broader study findings: PBMC Gini-index clonality exceeded responders' in non-responders post-nivolumab. Each response group had just three patients in TCR analyses.

CDR3 size: 15 residues. Germline V gene sequence: CDR1 MGHDK, CDR2 SYGVNS. V lost 6 bases to trimming and J lost 5 bases; unmatched junction nucleotides: 7. Assay used: immunoSEQ multiplex PCR; TCRdb lists only in-frame clones, some missing. The table records about 14,000 clones, 71% of them present only once. PBMCs were not maintained or expanded in culture before analysis. The sequence derives from a person aged 40 to 85 with oral cavity squamous cell carcinoma. This rearrangement joins TRBV25-1 to TRBJ2-2; TRBD1 agrees at 9 bases. The sample here was PBMCs, taken before nivolumab (anti-PD-1) treatment. This chain's CDR3 is CASRDRGSETGELFF. CDR3 coding DNA: TGTGCCAGCAGGGACAGGGGATCGGAAACCGGGGAGCTGTTTTTT.